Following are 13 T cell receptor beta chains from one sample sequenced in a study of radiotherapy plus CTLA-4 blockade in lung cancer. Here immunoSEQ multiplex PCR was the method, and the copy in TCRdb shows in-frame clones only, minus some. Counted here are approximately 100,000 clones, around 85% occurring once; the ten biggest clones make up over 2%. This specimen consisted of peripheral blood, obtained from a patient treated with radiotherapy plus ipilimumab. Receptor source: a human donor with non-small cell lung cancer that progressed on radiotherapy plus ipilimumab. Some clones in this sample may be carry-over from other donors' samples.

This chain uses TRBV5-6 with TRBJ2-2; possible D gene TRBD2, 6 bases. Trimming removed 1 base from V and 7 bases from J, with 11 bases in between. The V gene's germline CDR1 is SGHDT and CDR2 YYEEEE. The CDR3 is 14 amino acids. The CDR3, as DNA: TGTGCCAGCAGCTTGCCCGGGGGTGTCGGGGAGCTGTTTTTT. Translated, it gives CASSLPGGVGELFF.

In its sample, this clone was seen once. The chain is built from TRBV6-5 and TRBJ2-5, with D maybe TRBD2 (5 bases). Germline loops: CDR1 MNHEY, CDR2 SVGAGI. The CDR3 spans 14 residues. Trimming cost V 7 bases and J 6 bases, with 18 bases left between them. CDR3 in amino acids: CASTSDEGAKTQYF. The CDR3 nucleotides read TGTGCCAGCACCTCGGACGAGGGCGCGAAGACCCAGTACTTC.

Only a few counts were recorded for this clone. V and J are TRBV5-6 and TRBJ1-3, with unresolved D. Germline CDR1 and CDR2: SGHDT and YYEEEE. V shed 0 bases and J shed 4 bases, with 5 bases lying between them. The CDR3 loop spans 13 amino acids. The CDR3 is CASSLGQGNTIYF. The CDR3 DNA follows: TGTGCCAGCAGCTTGGGCCAGGGAAACACCATATATTTT.

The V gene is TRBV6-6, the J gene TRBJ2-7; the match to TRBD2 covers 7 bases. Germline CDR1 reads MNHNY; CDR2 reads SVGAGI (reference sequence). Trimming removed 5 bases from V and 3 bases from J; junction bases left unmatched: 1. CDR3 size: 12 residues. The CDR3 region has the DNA TGTGCCAGCAGTCGGACTAGCTACGAGCAGTACTTC. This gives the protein CASSRTSYEQYF.

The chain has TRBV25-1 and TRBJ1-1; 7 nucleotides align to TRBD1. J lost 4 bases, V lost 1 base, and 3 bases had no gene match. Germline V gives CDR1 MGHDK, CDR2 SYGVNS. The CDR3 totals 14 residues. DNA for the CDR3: TGTGCCAGCAGTGAATTTAACAGGGGCACTGAAGCTTTCTTT. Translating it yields CASSEFNRGTEAFF.

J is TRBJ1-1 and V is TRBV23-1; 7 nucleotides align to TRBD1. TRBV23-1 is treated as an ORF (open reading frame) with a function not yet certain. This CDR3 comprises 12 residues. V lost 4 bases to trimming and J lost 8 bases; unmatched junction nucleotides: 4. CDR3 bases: TGCGCCAGCAGTCGGCACAGGGGCGAAGCTTTCTTT. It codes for CASSRHRGEAFF.

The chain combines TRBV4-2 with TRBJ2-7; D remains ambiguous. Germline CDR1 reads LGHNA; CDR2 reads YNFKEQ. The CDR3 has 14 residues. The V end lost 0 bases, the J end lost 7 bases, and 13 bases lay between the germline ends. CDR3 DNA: TGTGCCAGCAGCCAAGATCAAATAGGGCGGGAGCAGTACTTC. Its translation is CASSQDQIGREQYF.

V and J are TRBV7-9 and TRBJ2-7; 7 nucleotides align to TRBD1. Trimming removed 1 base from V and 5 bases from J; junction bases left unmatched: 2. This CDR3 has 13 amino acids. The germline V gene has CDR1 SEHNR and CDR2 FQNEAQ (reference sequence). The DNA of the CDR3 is TGTGCCAGCAGCTTAGGACAGGGCAACGAGCAGTACTTC. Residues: CASSLGQGNEQYF.

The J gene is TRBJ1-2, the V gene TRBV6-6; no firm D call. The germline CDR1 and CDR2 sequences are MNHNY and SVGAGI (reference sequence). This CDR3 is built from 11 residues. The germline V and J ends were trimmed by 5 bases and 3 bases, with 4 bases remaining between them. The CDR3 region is CASSPYYGYTF. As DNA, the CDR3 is TGTGCCAGCAGTCCGTACTATGGCTACACCTTC.

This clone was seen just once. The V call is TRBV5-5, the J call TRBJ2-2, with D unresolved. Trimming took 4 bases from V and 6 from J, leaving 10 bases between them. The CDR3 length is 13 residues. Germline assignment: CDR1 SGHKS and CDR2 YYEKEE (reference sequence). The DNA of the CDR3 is TGTGCCAGCAGCCAAGATCGCCCCGGGGAGCTGTTTTTT. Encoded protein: CASSQDRPGELFF. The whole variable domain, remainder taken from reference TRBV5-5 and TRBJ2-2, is DAGVTQSPTHLIKTRGQQVTLRCSPISGHKSVSWYQQVLGQGPQFIFQYYEKEERGRGNFPDRFSARQFPNYSSELNVNALLLGDSALYLCASSQDRPGELFFGEGSRLTVL.

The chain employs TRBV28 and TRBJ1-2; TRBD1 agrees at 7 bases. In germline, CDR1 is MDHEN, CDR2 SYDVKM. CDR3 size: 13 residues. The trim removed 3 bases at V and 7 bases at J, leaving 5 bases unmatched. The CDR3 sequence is CASSLFRGSGYTF. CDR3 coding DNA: TGTGCCAGCAGTTTGTTCAGGGGGTCTGGCTACACCTTC.

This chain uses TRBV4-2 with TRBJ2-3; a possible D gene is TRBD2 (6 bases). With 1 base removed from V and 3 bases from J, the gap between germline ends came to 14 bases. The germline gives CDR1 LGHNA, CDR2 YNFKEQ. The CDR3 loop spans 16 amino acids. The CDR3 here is CASSQAVSGVTDTQYF. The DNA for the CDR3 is TGTGCCAGCAGCCAAGCTGTTAGCGGAGTTACAGATACGCAGTATTTT.

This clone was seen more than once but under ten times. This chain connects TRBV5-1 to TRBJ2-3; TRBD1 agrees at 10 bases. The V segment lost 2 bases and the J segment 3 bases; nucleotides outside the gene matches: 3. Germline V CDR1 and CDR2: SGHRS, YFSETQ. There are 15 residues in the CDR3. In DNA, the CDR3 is TGCGCCAGCAGCTTCCTGGACAGGGGGACAGATACGCAGTATTTT. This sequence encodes CASSFLDRGTDTQYF.